This is a list of T cell receptor beta chains from one sample in a study of blood T cell repertoires in COVID-19. Here immunoSEQ multiplex PCR was the method, and the copy in TCRdb shows in-frame clones only, minus some. The table includes around 75,000 clones, roughly 86% detected once. Sequencing used peripheral blood. Receptors were obtained from a man in his 70s with active COVID-19. The CDR3 runs from the conserved cysteine through the conserved F or W. A D gene is named only where the DNA matches it firmly. Clone sizes are given selectively: once, few, many, or a class where the clone is expanded.

d_call clone_size j_call v_call cdr3_nt cdr3_aa
NA NA TRBJ1-4 TRBV7-9 TGTGCCAGCAGCCCCGGTGGAGGGGCTGGGGGAAAACTGTTTTTT CASSPGGGAGGKLFF
NA once TRBJ1-4 TRBV29-1 TGCAGCGTTCTCCGACAAGCTAATGAAAAACTGTTTTTT CSVLRQANEKLFF
TRBD1 NA TRBJ1-1 TRBV7-2 TGTGCCAGCAGCGACAGGGGGCGGTTGGGGATGAACACTGAAGCTTTCTTT CASSDRGRLGMNTEAFF
TRBD2 NA TRBJ2-1 TRBV27 TGTGCCAGCAGTTCCCGACTAGCCAGGAGGAATGAGCAGTTCTTC CASSSRLARRNEQFF
NA NA TRBJ2-1 TRBV6-5 TGTGCCAGCAGTTACTCCCCCCAGGGGGAGCAGTTCTTC CASSYSPQGEQFF
NA NA TRBJ1-2 TRBV19 TGTGCCAGTAGTCCGCAAAGGACTGGGGGGACCCTATATGGCTACACCTTC CASSPQRTGGTLYGYTF
NA few TRBJ2-7 TRBV6-5 TGTGCCAGCAGCCCCAGGGGACCCTACGAGCAGTACTTC CASSPRGPYEQYF
TRBD2 NA TRBJ2-5 TRBV13 TGTGCCAGCAGCCAAACTGGCGGGAGGGGGGAGACCCAGTACTTC CASSQTGGRGETQYF
TRBD1 NA TRBJ2-7 TRBV7-9 TGTGCCAGCAGCTTAGGTGGGACAGGGGCGGGCTACGAGCAGTACTTC CASSLGGTGAGYEQYF
TRBD2 NA TRBJ2-3 TRBV7-7 TGTGCTAGCAGCTTAGGTGCGGGGGGCGGCACAGATACGCAGTATTTT CASSLGAGGGTDTQYF
TRBD1 NA TRBJ1-6 TRBV25-1 TGTGCCAGCACCAGCCAGGGGGCGGGTAATTCACCCCTCCACTTT CASTSQGAGNSPLHF
TRBD1 NA TRBJ2-1 TRBV5-1 TGCGCCAGCAGCCCCGGACAGGCTTCGGCCGATGAGCAGTTCTTC CASSPGQASADEQFF
TRBD1 once TRBJ2-7 TRBV13 TGTGCCAGCAGCCCCCGGGGCAGGGGGCAGGTCGAGCAGTACTTC CASSPRGRGQVEQYF
TRBD1 NA TRBJ1-5 TRBV6-2/TRBV6-3 TGTGCCAGCAGTACCCGGACAGGGGGCGCCAATCAGCCCCAGCATTTT CASSTRTGGANQPQHF
TRBD1 NA TRBJ2-1 TRBV27 TGTGCCAGCAGCCCCTTGGGACAGAACTACAATGAGCAGTTCTTC CASSPLGQNYNEQFF
NA NA TRBJ2-1 TRBV7-2 TGTGCCACCCAGGGATTCCCCTCCTACAATGAGCAGTTCTTC CATQGFPSYNEQFF